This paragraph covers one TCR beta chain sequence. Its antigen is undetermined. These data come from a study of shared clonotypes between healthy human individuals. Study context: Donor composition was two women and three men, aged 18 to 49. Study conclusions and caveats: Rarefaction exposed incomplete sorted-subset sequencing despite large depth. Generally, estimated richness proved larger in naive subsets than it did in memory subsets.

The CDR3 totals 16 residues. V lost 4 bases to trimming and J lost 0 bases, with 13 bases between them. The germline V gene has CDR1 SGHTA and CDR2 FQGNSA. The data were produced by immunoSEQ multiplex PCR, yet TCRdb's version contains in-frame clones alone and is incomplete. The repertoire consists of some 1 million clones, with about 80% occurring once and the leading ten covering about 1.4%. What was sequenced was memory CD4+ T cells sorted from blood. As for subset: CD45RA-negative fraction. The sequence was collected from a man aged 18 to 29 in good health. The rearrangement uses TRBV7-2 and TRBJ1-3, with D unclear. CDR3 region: CASSSNSLYSGNTIYF. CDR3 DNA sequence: TGTGCCAGCAGCTCGAACAGCCTTTACTCTGGAAACACCATATATTTT.